These T cell receptor beta chains were read from a single sample in a study of shared clonotypes between healthy human individuals. Generated by immunoSEQ multiplex PCR, the TCRdb table keeps only in-frame clones and is missing some. Of 2,100,000 or so clones in the sample, 95% are singletons; the top ten hold roughly 0.13%. The sequencing sample was made of naive CD4+ T cells sorted from blood. The receptors were sampled from a man younger than 35 in good health. Both conserved end residues are part of each CDR3. D genes are given only for firm matches. Only part of the rows carry a size: once, few, many, or a class if the clone is expanded.

j_call	d_call	clone_size	v_call	cdr3_aa	cdr3_nt
TRBJ2-7	.	.	TRBV10-3	CAISESRGKDEQYF	TGTGCCATCAGTGAGTCCCGGGGAAAGGACGAGCAGTACTTC
TRBJ2-3	.	.	TRBV2	CASSEKRGTDTQYF	TGTGCCAGCAGTGAAAAACGAGGCACAGATACGCAGTATTTT
TRBJ2-6	.	once	TRBV7-3	CASSLSGIPGANVLTF	TGTGCCAGCAGCTTATCAGGGATCCCCGGGGCCAACGTCCTGACTTTC
TRBJ2-2	.	.	TRBV10-3	CAITSTGELFF	TGTGCCATCACCTCCACCGGGGAGCTGTTTTTT
TRBJ2-3	TRBD2	.	TRBV4-1	CASSPGGAGPTDTQYF	TGCGCCAGCAGCCCCGGGGGGGCCGGTCCTACAGATACGCAGTATTTT
TRBJ1-4	.	.	TRBV5-1	CASSSDSIEKLFF	TGCGCCAGCAGCTCAGATTCAATTGAAAAACTGTTTTTT
TRBJ1-1	.	.	TRBV10-2	CASSDPGVEAFF	TGCGCCAGCAGTGACCCCGGGGTCGAAGCTTTCTTT
TRBJ2-2	TRBD1	.	TRBV5-1	CASSPGTGKPGELFF	TGCGCCAGCAGCCCAGGGACAGGGAAACCCGGGGAGCTGTTTTTT
TRBJ2-1	.	.	TRBV28	CASSPRGEGVYNEQFF	TGTGCCAGCAGTCCCCGCGGCGAGGGGGTCTACAATGAGCAGTTCTTC
TRBJ1-6	.	few	TRBV7-2	CASSSGQYNSPLHF	TGTGCCAGCAGCTCCGGACAGTATAATTCACCCCTCCACTTT
TRBJ1-5	.	.	TRBV30	CAWSSQGAGPQHF	TGTGCCTGGAGTTCTCAGGGCGCAGGGCCCCAGCATTTT
TRBJ2-5	TRBD1	.	TRBV13	CASSLEAGTVIPQYF	TGTGCCAGCAGCTTAGAGGCCGGGACAGTAATACCCCAGTACTTC
TRBJ2-6	.	.	TRBV30	CAWEGGPSNSGANVLTF	TGTGCCTGGGAGGGGGGGCCCTCGAACTCTGGGGCCAACGTCCTGACTTTC
TRBJ1-6	TRBD1	once	TRBV27	CASSLSQGVNSPLHF	TGTGCCAGCAGTTTATCACAGGGGGTTAATTCACCCCTCCACTTT
TRBJ2-7	.	.	TRBV2	CASKPRGGPSSYEQYF	TGTGCCAGCAAACCGCGTGGGGGTCCGAGCTCCTACGAGCAGTACTTC
TRBJ2-1	.	.	TRBV29-1	CSVAPGSSSYNEQFF	TGCAGCGTCGCGCCGGGATCGAGCTCCTACAATGAGCAGTTCTTC
TRBJ2-7	TRBD1	.	TRBV10-1	CASSGDRGGEQYF	TGCGCCAGCTCCGGTGACAGGGGAGGCGAGCAGTACTTC
TRBJ1-1	.	.	TRBV6-5	CASSGPATVTEAFF	TGTGCCAGCAGCGGTCCCGCTACCGTGACTGAAGCTTTCTTT
TRBJ2-7	TRBD1	.	TRBV30	CAWSVLNRGYEQYF	TGTGCCTGGAGTGTACTTAACAGGGGCTACGAGCAGTACTTC
TRBJ2-7	TRBD1	once	TRBV6-5	CASRDSGTGDDEQYF	TGTGCCAGCAGGGATTCCGGGACAGGGGACGACGAGCAGTACTTC
TRBJ2-5	.	.	TRBV7-2	CASSPDGFGTQYF	TGTGCCAGCAGCCCCGACGGTTTTGGGACCCAGTACTTC
TRBJ1-3	.	.	TRBV7-9	CASSFQGLQSGNTIYF	TGTGCCAGCAGCTTCCAGGGCCTCCAGAGTGGAAACACCATATATTTT
TRBJ1-6	.	few	TRBV2	CASSRDGSNSPLHF	TGTGCCAGCAGTCGGGACGGTTCCAATTCACCCCTCCACTTT
TRBJ1-1	TRBD1	.	TRBV10-3	CAISPGQSNTEAFF	TGTGCCATCAGCCCGGGACAGTCGAACACTGAAGCTTTCTTT
TRBJ2-7	TRBD2	.	TRBV5-1	CASSLEVAGVQYF	TGCGCCAGCAGCTTGGAGGTAGCGGGAGTTCAGTACTTC
TRBJ2-5	.	.	TRBV28	CASSLSGLGETQYF	TGTGCCAGCAGTCTATCAGGGTTGGGCGAGACCCAGTACTTC
TRBJ1-2	TRBD1	.	TRBV7-9	CASSPPRDRATTNYGYTF	TGTGCCAGCAGCCCTCCGAGGGACAGGGCCACTACTAACTATGGCTACACCTTC
TRBJ1-1	TRBD1	.	TRBV5-4	CASSSRGGMVTEAFF	TGTGCCAGCAGCAGTCGAGGGGGCATGGTCACTGAAGCTTTCTTT
TRBJ2-7	TRBD1	.	TRBV28	CASSWTGGTYEQYF	TGTGCCAGCAGTTGGACAGGGGGGACCTACGAGCAGTACTTC
TRBJ2-7	.	.	TRBV19	CASSMMGGLHEQYF	TGTGCCAGTAGTATGATGGGGGGTCTCCACGAGCAGTACTTC
TRBJ2-5	.	.	TRBV9	CASSVVPGETQYF	TGTGCCAGCAGCGTAGTCCCCGGGGAGACCCAGTACTTC
TRBJ2-7	.	.	TRBV23-1	CASSQSAGGPYEQYF	TGCGCCAGCAGTCAATCGGCAGGCGGACCCTACGAGCAGTACTTC
TRBJ2-2	TRBD1	.	TRBV6-1	CASNGQGAVGELFF	TGTGCCAGCAATGGACAGGGGGCTGTCGGGGAGCTGTTTTTT
TRBJ2-5	.	.	TRBV19	CATSGGLKVETQYF	TGTGCCACCTCCGGAGGACTAAAGGTAGAGACCCAGTACTTC
TRBJ1-5	TRBD1	.	TRBV28	CASSLTGGMGQPQHF	TGTGCCAGCAGTTTAACAGGGGGGATGGGGCAGCCCCAGCATTTT
TRBJ2-3	.	.	TRBV19	CASSTTTVRDTQYF	TGTGCCAGTAGTACGACGACGGTCCGAGATACGCAGTATTTT
TRBJ2-3	TRBD2	.	TRBV7-9	CASSLVQLAGTDTQYF	TGTGCCAGCAGCTTAGTGCAGCTAGCGGGGACAGATACGCAGTATTTT
TRBJ2-2	TRBD2	.	TRBV4-1	CASSQDPHSGRASTGELFF	TGCGCCAGCAGCCAAGACCCCCACAGCGGGAGGGCCAGCACCGGGGAGCTGTTTTTT
TRBJ1-6	.	.	TRBV28	CASSPQPLNSPLHF	TGTGCCAGCAGCCCGCAACCCCTTAATTCACCCCTCCACTTT
TRBJ2-7	.	once	TRBV11-2	CASSLGNTYEQYF	TGTGCCAGCAGCTTAGGGAACACCTACGAGCAGTACTTC
TRBJ2-7	.	.	TRBV7-9	CASSPDRVLLPYEQYF	TGTGCCAGCAGCCCGGACCGGGTCCTACTTCCCTACGAGCAGTACTTC
TRBJ2-7	.	.	TRBV5-4	CASSLRGRSYEQYF	TGTGCCAGCAGCTTGCGTGGGCGCTCCTACGAGCAGTACTTC
TRBJ2-1	.	.	TRBV5-1	CASRSSSYNEQFF	TGCGCCAGCAGAAGTAGTTCCTACAATGAGCAGTTCTTC
TRBJ2-3	TRBD1	.	TRBV29-1	CSVHRGSNTDTQYF	TGCAGCGTTCACAGGGGGTCAAACACAGATACGCAGTATTTT
TRBJ2-2	.	.	TRBV6-5	CASSFTGDYAGELFF	TGTGCCAGCAGTTTCACAGGGGACTACGCCGGGGAGCTGTTTTTT
TRBJ1-5	.	.	TRBV2	CASSLSSINQPQHF	TGTGCCAGCAGCTTATCCAGCATCAATCAGCCCCAGCATTTT
TRBJ2-7	.	.	TRBV7-2	CASSGAWRSSYEQYF	TGTGCCAGCAGCGGTGCCTGGAGGAGCTCCTACGAGCAGTACTTC
TRBJ1-1	.	.	TRBV28	CASRGGGGQTEAFF	TGTGCCAGCAGAGGGGGGGGCGGTCAAACTGAAGCTTTCTTT
TRBJ1-4	.	.	TRBV30	CAWSGGAEKLFF	TGTGCCTGGAGCGGGGGCGCGGAAAAACTGTTTTTT
TRBJ1-5	.	.	TRBV7-2	CASSLEGAGNQPQHF	TGTGCCAGCAGCTTAGAAGGGGCAGGGAATCAGCCCCAGCATTTT
TRBJ2-7	TRBD2	once	TRBV6-5	CASSYSGLAGAYEQYF	TGTGCCAGCAGTTACTCTGGGCTAGCGGGGGCCTACGAGCAGTACTTC
TRBJ1-5	.	once	TRBV19	CASSGGAGINNQPQHF	TGTGCCAGTAGTGGGGGCGCAGGCATCAACAATCAGCCCCAGCATTTT
TRBJ1-6	TRBD1	.	TRBV11-2	CASSLAGGKNSPLHF	TGTGCCAGCAGCTTGGCAGGGGGTAAAAATTCACCCCTCCACTTT
TRBJ2-3	.	.	TRBV4-3	CASSQDGELDTQYF	TGCGCCAGCAGCCAAGATGGGGAGTTGGATACGCAGTATTTT
TRBJ1-2	.	.	TRBV28	CASRTLRVYGYTF	TGTGCCAGCAGGACACTCCGGGTCTATGGCTACACCTTC